Detailed here is one TCR beta chain. What antigen it recognizes has not been identified. Within one base of it there is no much larger clone, and no base qualities were kept. The data originate from a study of blood T cell repertoires in COVID-19 (dated by TCRdb to the early 2020s). Notes on the research overall: Collaborator samples came from the United States, Italy and Spain and covered acute and convalescent phases of COVID-19. Nearly every sample came with metadata listing a de-identified subject ID, COVID-19 status, age in years and sex. Where available, HLA class I and class II types were taken from metadata supplied by the sample provider and were not determined by assay-based typing. The material from the prospective study consisted of cDNA or gDNA derived from T cells, B-cell-depleted T cells, or PBMCs. The dataset comprised deeply sampled blood TCRbeta repertoires from subjects exposed to, actively infected with, or recovered from COVID-19. Samples came from the ongoing ImmuneRACE study (first 160 participants) plus 1,254 subjects from 6 global collaborators. The repertoires were made available in a free public database intended to serve as a resource for research on the immune response to SARS-CoV-2.

TCRbeta CDR3 regions were amplified from genomic DNA using the immunoSEQ Assay, a bias-controlled multiplex PCR. The original methods were these. The number of nucleated cells in each sample was estimated by amplification of reference gene primers within the assay. To quantify the absolute abundance of each unique TCRbeta CDR3 rearrangement, sequence reads were collapsed and filtered. For each sample, productive Simpson clonality was calculated as the square root of Simpson's diversity index over productive rearrangements. TCRdb mirrors the immuneACCESS table, restricted to in-frame sequences. Some clones are absent from its copies; in checked studies, under half trace to an unresolved V gene, and the reason for the others is unknown. The V and J calls and clone size were taken over from that table, and D and trimming were inferred from the DNA. The sample table contains 80,000 to 100,000 clones; only one count was recorded for 78% of them. The biggest ten clones account for roughly 15% of the sample.

Trimming leaves V shorter by 7 bases and J shorter by 4 bases, with the junction holding 3 bases beyond the gene matches. From the cysteine up to the phenylalanine, the CDR3 has a length of 12 residues. Only CDR3 DNA remains: 36 bases, in frame from the first base. CDR1 and CDR2 were assigned from the germline V gene as MGHDK and SYGVNS. Each collaborating institution followed its own protocols to collect whole blood in K2EDTA tubes. For TCRbeta analysis, collaborators shipped samples in one of three forms: frozen whole blood, isolated PBMCs, or DNA extracted from either of those sample types. Overall results and qualifications from the work: The quantity of clinical and demographic metadata differed by source and by participant and was supplied without curation.

The chain is assembled from TRBV25-1 and TRBJ1-1; 7 junctional bases match TRBD1. Sample: peripheral blood. The sequence was obtained from a human donor in a cohort sampled during active COVID-19. The bases are TGTGCCAGCACAGGGGGGAGCACTGAAGCTTTCTTT. This codes for CASTGGSTEAFF. Extended through the reference TRBV25-1 and TRBJ1-1 proteins, this CDR3 yields the full variable domain: EADIYQTPRYLVIGTGKKITLECSQTMGHDKMYWYQQDPGMELHLIHYSYGVNSTEKGDLSSESTVSRIRTEHFPLTLESARPSHTSQYLCASTGGSTEAFFGQGTRLTVV.